This T cell receptor (beta chain) was recorded in a study of blood T cell repertoires in COVID-19 (dated by TCRdb to between 2020 and 2021). As for the study more broadly: The collaborator samples originated in the United States, Italy and Spain and spanned the acute and convalescent phases of COVID-19. The material from the prospective study consisted of cDNA or gDNA derived from T cells, B-cell-depleted T cells, or PBMCs. The dataset comprised deeply sampled blood TCRbeta repertoires from subjects exposed to, actively infected with, or recovered from COVID-19. The repertoires were made available in a free public database intended to serve as a resource for research on the immune response to SARS-CoV-2. Samples were obtained from the ongoing ImmuneRACE study (first 160 participants) and from over a thousand subjects provided by 6 global collaborators. Nearly every sample came with metadata listing a de-identified subject ID, COVID-19 status, age in years and sex. Where available, HLA class I and class II types were obtained from metadata supplied by the sample provider rather than from assay-based typing.

Enrolling through a virtual design, the prospective study's participants ranged in age from about 18 to 89 years and lived across 24 United States geographic areas. Cohort assignment in the prospective study relied on participant-reported clinical history from a screening survey and a study questionnaire. ImmuneRACE Cohort 3 recovered participants were defined by two consecutive negative NP/OP PCR tests, healthcare professional clearance, or symptom resolution. Each participant in the prospective study had whole blood, serum and a nasopharyngeal or oropharyngeal swab collected by mobile phlebotomists. Participants in the prospective study had the option to provide additional blood draws and questionnaires over a roughly two-month period. Blood samples from the prospective study were shipped frozen or at room temperature prior to DNA extraction. About this clone: Its specific antigen is unknown. Per-base qualities were not stored, and no clone one base away is much larger.

A distance of 17 bases separates the germline ends of V and J, which lose 2 bases and 4 bases respectively. Based on the germline V gene, the CDR1 and CDR2 sequences are SGHVS and FQNEAQ. The CDR3 holds 16 amino acids from the cysteine to the phenylalanine. Kept here is only the CDR3 DNA, which spans 48 bases and is read in frame from base 1. The study at large found these results: The amount of clinical and demographic metadata varied by source and participant and was provided uncurated.

TCRbeta CDR3 regions were amplified from genomic DNA using the immunoSEQ Assay, a bias-controlled multiplex PCR. For the original study's pipeline: Nucleated cell counts per sample were estimated from amplification of reference gene primers within the assay. Sequence reads were collapsed and filtered to measure the absolute abundance of every unique TCRbeta CDR3 rearrangement. Productive Simpson clonality was computed per sample as the square root of Simpson's diversity index over productive rearrangements. This is the immuneACCESS table as TCRdb keeps it, with only in-frame sequences that have V and J called. A part of the clones is gone; compared with another copy, unresolved V genes explain less than half, and the rest is unexplained. V, J and clone size derive from that table, while D and trimming were established from the DNA sequence. Recorded for this sample are more than 250,000 clones; about 92% of them occurred a single time. The ten largest clones add up to about 18% of the sample.

The rearrangement joined TRBV7-8 to TRBJ1-2, with no reliable assignment of the D segment. This receptor was identified in a woman under 40 who had recovered from COVID-19. The sequenced material came from PBMCs or T cells enriched from blood (not recorded which). The CDR3 region: CASSLTLGLLSYGYTF. In nucleotide form, the sequence is TGTGCCAGCAGCTTAACACTAGGGCTACTGTCCTATGGCTACACCTTC.